This entry lists 25 T cell receptor beta chains sequenced from one sample in a study of blood T cell repertoires in COVID-19. The method was immunoSEQ multiplex PCR; TCRdb's version includes in-frame clones alone and lacks a portion of them. The sample shows around 300,000 clones, 90% of them seen only once. The sample was PBMCs or T cells enriched from blood (not recorded which). The receptor set was obtained from a woman aged 18-35 years with acute COVID-19.

The chain combines TRBV18 with TRBJ2-7; the match to TRBD2 covers 9 bases. CDR3 size: 14 residues. With 5 bases clipped from V and 4 bases from J, the junction kept 6 bases outside the gene matches. CDR1 and CDR2 (germline): KGHSH, LQKENI. Here the CDR3 DNA reads TGTGCCAGCTCATCCGAGGCGGGGGGGTACGAGCAGTACTTC. Its translation is CASSSEAGGYEQYF.

The table lists this clone with a count of one. The V and J genes are TRBV28 and TRBJ1-4, with D possibly matching TRBD1 (6 bases). The CDR3 runs 14 residues. In germline, CDR1 is MDHEN, CDR2 SYDVKM. V was clipped by 3 bases and J by 7 bases, with 12 bases between them. CDR3 sequence: CASSFGARGEKLFF. The CDR3 DNA follows: TGTGCCAGCAGTTTCGGGGCCAGGGGTGAAAAACTGTTTTTT.

The chain employs TRBV5-1 and TRBJ1-6; 7 bases match TRBD1. The V segment lost 4 bases and the J segment 6 bases; nucleotides outside the gene matches: 7. In germline, CDR1 is SGHRS, CDR2 YFSETQ. This CDR3 is built from 15 residues. CDR3 region: CASSPSGQPNSPLHF. The CDR3 DNA reads as TGCGCCAGCAGCCCCTCGGGACAGCCTAATTCACCCCTCCACTTT.

This sequence joins TRBV6-2 or TRBV6-3 and TRBJ2-7; 10 bases are shared with TRBD1. The germline CDR1 and CDR2 sequences are MNHEY and SVGEGT. Unmatched junction bases numbered 8, after V lost 6 bases and J lost 0 bases. This CDR3 region has 16 residues. DNA for the CDR3: TGTGCCAGCAGCCCCGGGACAGGGGTGCCCTCCTACGAGCAGTACTTC. Translated, it gives CASSPGTGVPSYEQYF.

This chain uses TRBV19 with TRBJ2-1; 12 nucleotides match TRBD2. The CDR3 covers 15 residues. Germline trimming cut 6 bases from V and 9 bases from J; bases unmatched to any gene: 9. Germline CDR1 and CDR2: LNHDA and SQIVND (reference sequence). Here the CDR3 DNA reads TGTGCCAGTAGAATTACTAGCGGGAGGTATAGTGAGCAGTTCTTC. Protein: CASRITSGRYSEQFF.

The chain has TRBV20-1 and TRBJ1-2; weak D call: TRBD1 (6 bases). CDR1 DFQATT and CDR2 SNEGSKA come from the germline V gene (reference sequence). Trimming took off 5 bases at V and 8 bases at J, with 9 bases between the two ends. The CDR3 loop spans 10 amino acids. CDR3 sequence reads: CSALQGGYTF. The CDR3, as DNA: TGCAGTGCTTTACAGGGAGGCTACACCTTC.

This rearrangement joins TRBV7-9 to TRBJ2-7; 10 nucleotides align to TRBD2. The CDR3 has 14 amino acids. Trimming cost V 2 bases and J 5 bases; bases outside gene matches: 3. Germline values: CDR1 SEHNR, CDR2 FQNEAQ (reference sequence). The chain's CDR3 is CASSLSGRAHEQYF. The CDR3 DNA reads TGTGCCAGCAGCTTAAGCGGGAGGGCCCACGAGCAGTACTTC.

This sequence joins TRBV12-3 or TRBV12-4 and TRBJ1-1, with 7 bases lining up with TRBD1. There are 13 residues in the CDR3. Trimming cost V 6 bases and J 7 bases; bases outside gene matches: 8. The CDR3 DNA follows: TGTGCCAGCAGAAGAGGACAGGCGAATGAAGCTTTCTTT. It codes for CASRRGQANEAFF.

The chain uses TRBV6-5 and TRBJ1-1; no definite D call. CDR1 MNHEY and CDR2 SVGAGI come from the germline V gene. CDR3 length: 15 amino acids. V shed 5 bases and J shed 2 bases, with 15 bases lying between them. The CDR3 loop reads CASSLTREFNTEAFF. The CDR3 nucleotides are TGTGCCAGCAGTCTGACTAGGGAGTTCAACACTGAAGCTTTCTTT.

The chain has TRBV4-3 and TRBJ2-1, with D possibly being TRBD1 (5 bases). This CDR3 comprises 16 residues. In germline, CDR1 is LGHNA, CDR2 YSLEER. Trimming left V 0 bases short and J 0 bases short, with 9 bases between. CDR3 in DNA: TGCGCCAGCAGCCAAGATAAGGGGCCCTCCTACAATGAGCAGTTCTTC. Encoded protein: CASSQDKGPSYNEQFF.

This clone was recorded once. The V gene is TRBV5-8, the J gene TRBJ1-2; 7 bases are shared with TRBD1. The CDR3 has 15 residues. Trimming at V came to 2 bases and at J to 3 bases, leaving 7 bases not matched to a gene. Germline V gene lookup returns CDR1 SGHTS and CDR2 YDEGEE. The CDR3 spells CASSFRQGLDYGYTF. For the CDR3, the DNA is TGTGCCAGCAGCTTTAGACAGGGACTTGACTATGGCTACACCTTC. The full variable domain, with the rest looked up from reference TRBV5-8 and TRBJ1-2, is EAGVTQSPTHLIKTRGQQATLRCSPISGHTSVYWYQQALGLGLQFLLWYDEGEERNRGNFPPRFSGRQFPNYSSELNVNALELEDSALYLCASSFRQGLDYGYTFGSGTRLTVV.

J is TRBJ2-1 and V is TRBV7-2, with a tentative D call TRBD2 (6 bases). CDR1 and CDR2 from the germline V gene are SGHTA and FQGNSA. V was cut by 2 bases and J by 5 bases, with 7 bases left in between. The CDR3 spans 13 residues. CDR3 in amino acids: CASSLQRDNEQFF. The CDR3 bases are TGTGCCAGCAGCTTACAGCGGGACAATGAGCAGTTCTTC.

The chain carries TRBV27 and TRBJ2-3; 12 nucleotides align to TRBD2. The CDR3 has 17 amino acids. V shed 4 bases, J shed 5 bases, and the junction held 10 bases outside the gene matches. Germline lookup yields CDR1 MNHEY and CDR2 SMNVEV (reference sequence). The CDR3 nucleotides read TGTGCCAGCAGTTCTCGGCTAGCGGGAGGGATTAGAGATACGCAGTATTTT. The encoded protein is CASSSRLAGGIRDTQYF.

This chain joins TRBV5-1 and TRBJ2-7; 12 bases agree with TRBD2. This CDR3 comprises 18 residues. CDR1 is SGHRS, CDR2 YFSETQ, per germline. The V and J ends lost 0 bases and 2 bases, in that order; junction bases with no gene match: 9. In DNA form, the CDR3 reads TGCGCCAGCAGCTTGGTGGCCGGACTAGCGGGGATAACCTACGAGCAGTACTTC. This sequence encodes CASSLVAGLAGITYEQYF.

The chain links TRBV7-9 to TRBJ2-3; TRBD1 matches 8 bases. Trimming took 4 bases from V and 0 from J; bases not matched to a gene: 6. CDR1 is SEHNR and CDR2 is FQNEAQ in the germline V gene (reference sequence). The CDR3 length is 16 residues. As DNA, the CDR3 is TGTGCCAGCAGCTCCAGAGGGACAGGCAGCACAGATACGCAGTATTTT. Amino acids: CASSSRGTGSTDTQYF.

This chain uses TRBV28 with TRBJ2-3; TRBD2 agrees at 11 bases. Germline assignment: CDR1 MDHEN and CDR2 SYDVKM. The CDR3 is 18 amino acids. V lost 1 base to trimming and J lost 2 bases; unmatched junction nucleotides: 8. The DNA of the CDR3 is TGTGCCAGCAGTTTATTAACTAGCGGGGGCGGGGCCACAGATACGCAGTATTTT. It yields the protein CASSLLTSGGGATDTQYF. Together with reference TRBV28 and TRBJ2-3, the CDR3 gives the full variable domain: DVKVTQSSRYLVKRTGEKVFLECVQDMDHENMFWYRQDPGLGLRLIYFSYDVKMKEKGDIPEGYSVSREKKERFSLILESASTNQTSMYLCASSLLTSGGGATDTQYFGPGTRLTVL.

This clone was counted once. The chain uses TRBV3-1 (or the pseudogene TRBV3-2) and TRBJ2-1; 7 nucleotides agree with TRBD1. The germline V gene encodes CDR1 LGHDT and CDR2 YNNKEL (reference sequence). CDR3 length: 14 residues. With V trimmed by 2 bases and J by 4 bases, 2 bases remained unmatched. The CDR3 here is CASSQRQGYNEQFF. CDR3 bases: TGTGCCAGCAGCCAAAGACAGGGTTACAATGAGCAGTTCTTC.

CDR3 sequence reads: CASSYPGFGYTF. CDR3 bases: TGTGCCAGCAGTTACCCGGGTTTTGGCTACACCTTC. The V call is TRBV6-2 or TRBV6-3, the J call TRBJ1-2, with D uncertain. The germline V and J ends were trimmed by 2 bases and 7 bases, with 8 bases remaining between them. The CDR3 has 12 residues. Per the germline V gene, CDR1 is MNHEY and CDR2 is SVGEGT.

The chain couples TRBV28 to TRBJ1-1; D may be TRBD1 (6 bases). CDR1 and CDR2 from the germline V gene are MDHEN and SYDVKM. The CDR3 is made up of 15 amino acids. The V and J ends lost 4 bases and 1 base respectively, with 13 bases between them. For the CDR3, the DNA is TGTGCCAGCAGTTCCGCTTCGACAGGGAACACTGAAGCTTTCTTT. This translates into CASSSASTGNTEAFF.

The CDR3 DNA is TGTGCCAGCTCACCAGCACCCGGAGCGGGGGAGCAGTTCTTC. Translated: CASSPAPGAGEQFF. The V and J genes are TRBV18 and TRBJ2-1, with TRBD2 matching over 7 bases. The V segment lost 2 bases and the J segment 10 bases; nucleotides outside the gene matches: 8. The germline gives CDR1 KGHSH, CDR2 LQKENI. CDR3 size: 14 residues.

The chain uses TRBV6-5 and TRBJ2-7; the D gene is possibly TRBD1 (6 bases). The CDR3 spans 15 residues. CDR1 is MNHEY and CDR2 is SVGAGI in the germline V gene. The V end was cut by 0 bases, the J end by 7 bases, with 16 bases between. CDR3 DNA: TGTGCCAGCAGTTACTCGAGACAGGCAGTAGGGGAGCAGTACTTC. It specifies CASSYSRQAVGEQYF.

The chain is built from TRBV2 and TRBJ1-5; D is ambiguous. Per the germline V gene, CDR1 is SNHLY and CDR2 is FYNNEI. The CDR3 spans 15 residues. Trimming pared 8 bases from V and 4 bases from J, leaving 18 bases between. The CDR3 here is CASSKYPLENQPQHF. CDR3 DNA sequence: TGTGCCAGCTCAAAATACCCCTTAGAAAATCAGCCCCAGCATTTT.

This clone has only one observation. The chain has TRBV7-2 and TRBJ2-7; D might be TRBD1 (6 bases). V was pared by 3 bases and J by 3 bases, with 15 bases between. CDR3 size: 15 residues. CDR1 and CDR2 from the germline V gene are SGHTA and FQGNSA. The chain's CDR3 is CASSFFGGAGYEQYF. The CDR3 DNA is TGTGCCAGCAGCTTTTTTGGGGGCGCGGGCTACGAGCAGTACTTC.

This chain uses TRBV10-3 with TRBJ2-7; D gene ambiguous. The CDR3 has 17 amino acids. CDR1 and CDR2 (germline): ENHRY, SYGVKD. V was shortened by 3 bases and J by 0 bases, with 18 bases between the two germline ends. In nucleotides, the CDR3 is TGTGCCATCAGTGAATCCCCCCACCTGACGGGCTCCTACGAGCAGTACTTC. This sequence encodes CAISESPHLTGSYEQYF.

The chain couples TRBV2 to TRBJ2-7; the D gene is possibly TRBD2 (6 bases). V lost 2 bases to trimming and J lost 3 bases, with 14 bases between them. This CDR3 is built from 15 residues. Germline V CDR1 and CDR2: SNHLY, FYNNEI. The CDR3 protein is CASSELSGGVYEQYF. In nucleotides, the CDR3 is TGTGCCAGCAGTGAACTGAGCGGAGGGGTCTACGAGCAGTACTTC.